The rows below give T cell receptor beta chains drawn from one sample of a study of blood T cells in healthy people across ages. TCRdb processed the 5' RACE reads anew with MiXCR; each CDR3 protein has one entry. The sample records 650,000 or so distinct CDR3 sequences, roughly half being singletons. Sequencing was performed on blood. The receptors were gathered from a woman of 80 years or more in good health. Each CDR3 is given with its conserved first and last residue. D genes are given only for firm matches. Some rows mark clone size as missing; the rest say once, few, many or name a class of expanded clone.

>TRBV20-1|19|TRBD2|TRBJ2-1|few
TGCAGTGCTAGGATTAGCGGGGGGGCGGGTATTAGATCCTACAATGAGCAGTTCTTC
CSARISGGAGIRSYNEQFF
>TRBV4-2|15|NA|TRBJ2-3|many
TGTGCCAGCAGCCAAGTTAGTAAAGGCACAGATACGCAGTATTTT
CASSQVSKGTDTQYF
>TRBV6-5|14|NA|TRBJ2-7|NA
TGTGCCAGCAGCTTCCTCGGGCAGGGTTACGAGCAGTACTTC
CASSFLGQGYEQYF
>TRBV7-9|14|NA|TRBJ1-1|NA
TGTGCCAGCAGCTTAATAGGGCGGGCCACTGAAGCTTTCTTT
CASSLIGRATEAFF
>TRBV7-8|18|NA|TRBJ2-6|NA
TGTGCCAGCAGCTTAGGAAGACAGCCCCGCTCTGGGGCCAACGTCCTGACTTTC
CASSLGRQPRSGANVLTF
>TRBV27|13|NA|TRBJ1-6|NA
NA
CASRVGYGSPFHF
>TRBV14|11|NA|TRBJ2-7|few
TGTGCCAGCAGCCAACTGGGGGAACAGTACTTC
CASSQLGEQYF
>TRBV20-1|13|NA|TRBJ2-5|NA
TGCAGTGCGCAGGACTGGGCCCATGAGACCCAGTACTTC
CSAQDWAHETQYF
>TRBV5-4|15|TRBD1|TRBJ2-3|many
TGTGCCAGCAGCCCACAGGGGGTCCACACAGATACGCAGTATTTT
CASSPQGVHTDTQYF
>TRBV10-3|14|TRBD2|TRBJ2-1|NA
TGTGCCATCAGCGGACTAGCGGAGAAAGGTGAGCAGTTCTTC
CAISGLAEKGEQFF
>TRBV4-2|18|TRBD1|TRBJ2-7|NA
TGTGCCAGCAGCCAAGCTACCCTGACAGGACAGGGCGCCGACGAGCAGTATTTC
CASSQATLTGQGADEQYF
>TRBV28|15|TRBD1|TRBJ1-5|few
TGTGCCAGCAGGGAGGGACAGGGGAGCGTGCAGCCCCAGCATTTT
CASREGQGSVQPQHF
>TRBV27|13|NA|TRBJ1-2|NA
TGTGCCAGCAGTTTAAGACAGAGCTATGGCTACACCTTC
CASSLRQSYGYTF
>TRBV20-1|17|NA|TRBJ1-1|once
TGCAGTGTGCGGTATGTGCAGGTCCCCCAAGGGAACACTGAAGCTTTCTTT
CSVRYVQVPQGNTEAFF
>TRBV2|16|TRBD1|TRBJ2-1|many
TGTGCCAGCAGTACTACCCCAGGGGGAAGATACAATGAGCAGTTCTTC
CASSTTPGGRYNEQFF
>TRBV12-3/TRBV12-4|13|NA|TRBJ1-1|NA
TGTGCCAGCAGTCGCGACAGGTTCTCTGAAGCTTTCTTT
CASSRDRFSEAFF
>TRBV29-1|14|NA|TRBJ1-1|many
TGCAGCGTTGTGCAGGGAAATATGAACACTGAAGCTTTCTTT
CSVVQGNMNTEAFF